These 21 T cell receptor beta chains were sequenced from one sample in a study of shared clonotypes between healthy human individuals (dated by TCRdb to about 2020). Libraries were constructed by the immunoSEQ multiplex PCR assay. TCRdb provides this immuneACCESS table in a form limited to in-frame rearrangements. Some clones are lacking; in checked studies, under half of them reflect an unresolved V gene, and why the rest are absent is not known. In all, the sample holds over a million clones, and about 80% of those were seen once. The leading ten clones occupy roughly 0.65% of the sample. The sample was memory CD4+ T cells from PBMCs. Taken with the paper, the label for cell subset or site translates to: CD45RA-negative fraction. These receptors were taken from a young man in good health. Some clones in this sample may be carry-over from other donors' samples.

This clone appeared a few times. The CDR3 loop is CASSYGPTVYEQYF. The CDR3 coding sequence is TGTGCCAGCAGCTACGGGCCCACTGTGTACGAGCAGTACTTC. The chain is built from TRBV5-6 and TRBJ2-7; no clear D gene. CDR3 length: 14 residues. Trimming removed 3 bases at V and 4 bases at J, with 14 bases between. Germline lookup yields CDR1 SGHDT and CDR2 YYEEEE.

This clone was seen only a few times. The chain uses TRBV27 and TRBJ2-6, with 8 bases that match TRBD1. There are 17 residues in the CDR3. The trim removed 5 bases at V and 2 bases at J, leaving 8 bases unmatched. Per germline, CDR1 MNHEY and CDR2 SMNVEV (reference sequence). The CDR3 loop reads CASSPGQGTPGANVLTF. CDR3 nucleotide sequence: TGTGCCAGCAGTCCCGGACAGGGAACTCCTGGGGCCAACGTCCTGACTTTC.

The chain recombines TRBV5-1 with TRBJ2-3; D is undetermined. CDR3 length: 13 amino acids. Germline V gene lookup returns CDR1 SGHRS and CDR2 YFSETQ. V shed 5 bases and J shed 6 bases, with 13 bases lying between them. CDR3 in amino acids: CASSTSPMDTQYF. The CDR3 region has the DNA TGCGCCAGCAGTACATCGCCCATGGATACGCAGTATTTT.

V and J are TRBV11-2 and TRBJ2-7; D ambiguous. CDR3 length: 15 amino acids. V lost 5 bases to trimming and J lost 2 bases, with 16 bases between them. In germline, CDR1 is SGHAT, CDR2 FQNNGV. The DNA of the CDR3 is TGTGCCAGCAGCACTCCCTGGCGGAGCACCTACGAGCAGTACTTC. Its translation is CASSTPWRSTYEQYF. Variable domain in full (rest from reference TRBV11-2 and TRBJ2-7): EAGVAQSPRYKIIEKRQSVAFWCNPISGHATLYWYQQILGQGPKLLIQFQNNGVVDDSQLPKDRFSAERLKGVDSTLKIQPAKLEDSAVYLCASSTPWRSTYEQYFGPGTRLTVT.

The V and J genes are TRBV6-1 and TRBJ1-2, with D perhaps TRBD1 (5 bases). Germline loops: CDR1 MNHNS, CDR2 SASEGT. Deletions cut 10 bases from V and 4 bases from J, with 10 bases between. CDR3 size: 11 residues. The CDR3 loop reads CATRDFYGYTF. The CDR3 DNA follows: TGTGCCACCAGGGACTTCTATGGCTACACCTTC.

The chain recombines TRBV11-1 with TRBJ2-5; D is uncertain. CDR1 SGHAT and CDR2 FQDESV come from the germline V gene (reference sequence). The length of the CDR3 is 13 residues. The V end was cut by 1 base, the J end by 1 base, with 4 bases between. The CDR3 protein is CASSLEIQETQYF. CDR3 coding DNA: TGTGCCAGCAGCTTAGAAATCCAAGAGACCCAGTACTTC. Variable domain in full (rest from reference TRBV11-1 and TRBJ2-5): EAEVAQSPRYKITEKSQAVAFWCDPISGHATLYWYRQILGQGPELLVQFQDESVVDDSQLPKDRFSAERLKGVDSTLKIQPAELGDSAMYLCASSLEIQETQYFGPGTRLLVL.

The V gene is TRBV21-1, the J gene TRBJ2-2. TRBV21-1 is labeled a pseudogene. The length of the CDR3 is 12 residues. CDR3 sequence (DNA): TGTGCCAGCAGCAAAGTCACCGGGGAGCTGTTTTTT. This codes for CASSKVTGELFF.

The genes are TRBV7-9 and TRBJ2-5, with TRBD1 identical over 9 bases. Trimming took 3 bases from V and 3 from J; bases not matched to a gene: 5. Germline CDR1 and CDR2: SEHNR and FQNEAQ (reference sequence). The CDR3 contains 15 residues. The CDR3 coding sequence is TGTGCCAGCAGCTTCTGGACAGGGGTAAAAGAGACCCAGTACTTC. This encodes CASSFWTGVKETQYF.

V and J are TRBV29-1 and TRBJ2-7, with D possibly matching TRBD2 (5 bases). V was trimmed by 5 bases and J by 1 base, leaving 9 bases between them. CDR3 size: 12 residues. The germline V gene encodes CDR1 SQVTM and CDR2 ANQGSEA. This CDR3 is CSVTTGSYEQYF. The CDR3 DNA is TGCAGCGTTACGACGGGATCCTACGAGCAGTACTTC.

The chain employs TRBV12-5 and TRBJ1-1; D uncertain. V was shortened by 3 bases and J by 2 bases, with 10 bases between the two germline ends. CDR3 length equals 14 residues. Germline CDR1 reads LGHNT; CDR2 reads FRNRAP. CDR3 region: CASGLSSANTEAFF. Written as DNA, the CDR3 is TGTGCTAGTGGTTTATCGTCAGCCAACACTGAAGCTTTCTTT.

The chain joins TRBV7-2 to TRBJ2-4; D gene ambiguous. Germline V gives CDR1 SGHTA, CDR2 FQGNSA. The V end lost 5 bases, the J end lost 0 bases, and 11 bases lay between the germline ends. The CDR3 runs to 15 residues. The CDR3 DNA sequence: TGTGCCAGCAGCGTAACCAATGGAGCCAAAAACATTCAGTACTTC. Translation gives CASSVTNGAKNIQYF.

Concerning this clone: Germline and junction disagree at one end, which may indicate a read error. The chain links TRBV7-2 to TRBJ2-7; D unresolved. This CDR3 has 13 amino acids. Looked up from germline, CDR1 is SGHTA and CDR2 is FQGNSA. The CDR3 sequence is CASSSLGGSSPPF. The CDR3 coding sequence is TGTGCCAGCAGCTCCTTGGGCGGCTCTTCACCCCCCTTC.

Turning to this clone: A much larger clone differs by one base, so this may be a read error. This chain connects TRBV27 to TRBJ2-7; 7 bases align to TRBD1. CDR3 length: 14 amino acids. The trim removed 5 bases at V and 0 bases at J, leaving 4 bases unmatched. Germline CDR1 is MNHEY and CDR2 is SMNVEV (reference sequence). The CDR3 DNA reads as TGTGCCAGCAGTCCCGGGACAGCCTCCTACGAGCAGTACTTC. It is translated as CASSPGTASYEQYF.

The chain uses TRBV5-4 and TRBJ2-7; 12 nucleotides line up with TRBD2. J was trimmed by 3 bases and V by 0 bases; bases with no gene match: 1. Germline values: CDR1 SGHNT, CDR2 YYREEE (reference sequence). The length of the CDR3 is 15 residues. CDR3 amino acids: CASSLGLAGDYEQYF. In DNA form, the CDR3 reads TGTGCCAGCAGCTTGGGACTAGCGGGAGACTACGAGCAGTACTTC.

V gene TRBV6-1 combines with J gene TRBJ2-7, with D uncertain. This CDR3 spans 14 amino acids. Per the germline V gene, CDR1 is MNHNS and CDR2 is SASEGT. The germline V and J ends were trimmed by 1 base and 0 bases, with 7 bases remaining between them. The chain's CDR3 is CASSEGPRSYEQYF. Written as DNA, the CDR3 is TGTGCCAGCAGTGAAGGGCCCCGCTCCTACGAGCAGTACTTC.

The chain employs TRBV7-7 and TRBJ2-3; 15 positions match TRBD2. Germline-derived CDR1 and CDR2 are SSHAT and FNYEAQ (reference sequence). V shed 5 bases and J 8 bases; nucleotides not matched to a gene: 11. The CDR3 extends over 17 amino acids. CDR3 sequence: CASSRHPGLAGGGTQYF. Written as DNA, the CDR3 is TGTGCCAGCAGCCGTCACCCGGGACTAGCGGGAGGCGGTACGCAGTATTTT.

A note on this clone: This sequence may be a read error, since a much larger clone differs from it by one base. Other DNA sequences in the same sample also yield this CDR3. The CDR3 DNA reads as TGTGCCAGCTCACCCCAGGCGGGGAAGCTGTTTTTT. It specifies CASSPQAGKLFF. This chain joins TRBV18 and TRBJ1-4; the D is unclear. The germline V gene has CDR1 KGHSH and CDR2 LQKENI. V shed 3 bases and J shed 14 bases, with 13 bases lying between them. This CDR3 region has 12 residues.

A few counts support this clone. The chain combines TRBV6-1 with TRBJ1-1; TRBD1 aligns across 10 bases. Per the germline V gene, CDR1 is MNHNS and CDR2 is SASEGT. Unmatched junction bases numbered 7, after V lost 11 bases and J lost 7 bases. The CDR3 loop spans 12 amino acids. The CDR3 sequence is CAGGDRGLEAFF. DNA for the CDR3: TGTGCCGGGGGGGACAGGGGCCTTGAAGCTTTCTTT.

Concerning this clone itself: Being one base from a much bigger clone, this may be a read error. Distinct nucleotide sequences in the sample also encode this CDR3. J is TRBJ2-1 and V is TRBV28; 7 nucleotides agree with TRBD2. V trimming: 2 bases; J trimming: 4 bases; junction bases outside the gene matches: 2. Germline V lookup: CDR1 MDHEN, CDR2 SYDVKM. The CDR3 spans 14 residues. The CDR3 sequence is CASSLAGAYNEQFF. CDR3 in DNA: TGTGCCAGCAGTTTAGCGGGAGCATACAATGAGCAGTTCTTC.

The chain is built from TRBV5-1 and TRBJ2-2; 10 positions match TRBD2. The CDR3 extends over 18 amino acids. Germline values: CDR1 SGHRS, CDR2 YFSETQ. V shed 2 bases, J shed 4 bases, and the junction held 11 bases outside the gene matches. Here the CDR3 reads CASSFSTAGGRGTGELFF. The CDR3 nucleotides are TGCGCCAGCAGCTTTTCCACAGCGGGAGGGCGGGGCACCGGGGAGCTGTTTTTT.

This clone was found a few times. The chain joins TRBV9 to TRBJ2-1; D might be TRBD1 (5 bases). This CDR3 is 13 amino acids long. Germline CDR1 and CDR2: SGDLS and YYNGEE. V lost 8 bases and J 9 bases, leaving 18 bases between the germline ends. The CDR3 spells CASGVMTVGEQFF. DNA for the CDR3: TGTGCCAGTGGGGTGATGACAGTCGGTGAGCAGTTCTTC.